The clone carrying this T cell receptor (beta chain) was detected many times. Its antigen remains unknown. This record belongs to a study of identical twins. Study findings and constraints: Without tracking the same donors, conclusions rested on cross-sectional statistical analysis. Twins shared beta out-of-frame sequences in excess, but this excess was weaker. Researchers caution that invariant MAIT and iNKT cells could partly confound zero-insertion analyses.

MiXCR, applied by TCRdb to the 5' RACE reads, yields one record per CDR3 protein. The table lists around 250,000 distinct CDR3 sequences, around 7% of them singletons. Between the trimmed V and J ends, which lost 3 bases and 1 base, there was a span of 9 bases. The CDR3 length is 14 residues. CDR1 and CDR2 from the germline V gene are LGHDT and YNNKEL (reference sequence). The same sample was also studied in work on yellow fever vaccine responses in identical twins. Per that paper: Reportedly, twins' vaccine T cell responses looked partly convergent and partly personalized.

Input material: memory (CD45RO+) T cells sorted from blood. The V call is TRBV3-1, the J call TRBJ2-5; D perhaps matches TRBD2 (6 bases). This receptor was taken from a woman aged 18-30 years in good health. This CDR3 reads CASSQGTVQETQYF. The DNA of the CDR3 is TGTGCCAGCAGCCAGGGGACTGTCCAAGAGACCCAGTACTTC.